This record covers a single T cell receptor (beta chain). Its antigen is undetermined. The data were taken from a study of CXCR3-negative and CXCR3-positive naive CD8 T cells. Overall study results and limits: In CXCR3-positive naive cells, the TRB CDR3s were more hydrophobic than in CXCR3-negative naive cells. Memory cells showed distinct TRBV-TRBJ patterns, while the two naive subsets matched.

Naive CD8+ T cells had a CD45RO-CCR7+CD27+CD95- phenotype. The TRB libraries of cDNA were built by UMI-labeled 5' RACE. From the 5' RACE reads, TCRdb lists one entry per CDR3 protein and no DNA. Its listing shows around 140,000 distinct CDR3 sequences. This receptor was identified in a human donor in good health. Some clones in this sample may be carry-over from other donors' samples. Sequencing input: naive CXCR3- CD8+ T cells from blood. Described subset: CD45RO-CCR7+CD27+CD95- naive CD8+ T cells lacking CXCR3 (TNR3-).

CDR3 amino acids: CASSLPGGEKLFF. The chain carries TRBV7-9 and TRBJ1-4; TCRdb lists TRBD1, though no DNA is available to test this call. CDR3 length: 13 amino acids. Germline V gene lookup returns CDR1 SEHNR and CDR2 FQNEAQ (reference sequence).